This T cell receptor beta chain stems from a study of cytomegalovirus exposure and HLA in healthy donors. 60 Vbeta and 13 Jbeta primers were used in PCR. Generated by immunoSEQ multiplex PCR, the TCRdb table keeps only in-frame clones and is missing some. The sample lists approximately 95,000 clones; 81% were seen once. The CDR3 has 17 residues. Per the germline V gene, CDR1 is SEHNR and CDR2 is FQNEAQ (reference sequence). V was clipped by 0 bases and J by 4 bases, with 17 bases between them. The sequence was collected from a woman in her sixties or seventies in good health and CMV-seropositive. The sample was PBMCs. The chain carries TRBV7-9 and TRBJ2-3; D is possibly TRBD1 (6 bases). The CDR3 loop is CASSLARGRGFADTQYF. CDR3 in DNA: TGTGCCAGCAGCTTAGCGCGTGGCAGGGGTTTTGCAGATACGCAGTATTTT.